One T cell receptor beta chain is described in this entry. This entry belongs to a study of blood T cell repertoires in COVID-19. Study overall: COVID-19 samples, acute and convalescent, were from the United States, Italy and Spain. Nucleic acid was either cDNA or gDNA, and it came from T cells, B-cell-depleted T cells, or PBMCs.

V lost 6 bases, J lost 1 base, and 8 bases lay in between. Germline CDR1 and CDR2: MNHEY and SMNVEV (reference sequence). This CDR3 is built from 13 residues. Profiling relied on immunoSEQ multiplex PCR, and the TCRdb table lists in-frame clones only, not all of them. The sample carries 150,000 to 200,000 clones, 87% recorded once. The chain carries TRBV27 and TRBJ2-3, with D uncertain. Material: peripheral blood. The TCR was taken from a man aged 55 to 70 with active or convalescent COVID-19. For the CDR3, the DNA is TGTGCCAGCAGACTAATCGGCACAGATACGCAGTATTTT. Its protein is CASRLIGTDTQYF.